Below, one TCR beta chain is given with its context. TCRdb keeps only in-frame clones here, not all; method: immunoSEQ multiplex PCR. This table holds around 10,000 clones, about 92% found once. Specified time point: week 3, after first cycle of checkpoint inhibitor. This sample stems from a study of blood T cell dynamics during melanoma immunotherapy. Germline values: CDR1 SGHDT, CDR2 YYEEEE. The CDR3 consists of 15 residues. V lost 3 bases and J lost 5; bases outside the gene matches: 9. The clonotype was recovered from a human donor with melanoma. The sequences come from blood, collected from a patient treated with checkpoint blockade. This chain joins TRBV5-6 and TRBJ1-2; TRBD1 agrees at 8 bases. As DNA, the CDR3 is TGTGCCAGCAGCTCGGGGGACAGGCGGGGATATGGCTACACCTTC. Its protein product is CASSSGDRRGYGYTF.